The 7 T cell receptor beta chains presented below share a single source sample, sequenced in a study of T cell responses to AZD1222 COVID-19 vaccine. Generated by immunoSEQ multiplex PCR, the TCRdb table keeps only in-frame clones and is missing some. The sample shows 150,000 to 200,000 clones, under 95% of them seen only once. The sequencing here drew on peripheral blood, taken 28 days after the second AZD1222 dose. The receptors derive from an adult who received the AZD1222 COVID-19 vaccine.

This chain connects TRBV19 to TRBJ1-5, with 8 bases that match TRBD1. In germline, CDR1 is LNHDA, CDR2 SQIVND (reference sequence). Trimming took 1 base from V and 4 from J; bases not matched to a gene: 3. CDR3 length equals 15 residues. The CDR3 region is CASSIGDRINQPQHF. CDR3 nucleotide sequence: TGTGCCAGTAGTATAGGGGACAGGATAAATCAGCCCCAGCATTTT.

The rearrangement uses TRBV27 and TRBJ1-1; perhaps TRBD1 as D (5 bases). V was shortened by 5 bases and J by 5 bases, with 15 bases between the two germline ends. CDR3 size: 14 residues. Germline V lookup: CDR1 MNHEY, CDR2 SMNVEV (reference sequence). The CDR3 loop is CASSLWGGKTEAFF. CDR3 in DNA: TGTGCCAGCAGTCTTTGGGGGGGGAAGACTGAAGCTTTCTTT.

Here the CDR3 reads CASSQGIGRVRAKNIQYF. CDR3 sequence (DNA): TGCGCCAGCAGCCAAGGAATTGGGCGGGTCCGAGCCAAAAACATTCAGTACTTC. The J gene is TRBJ2-4, the V gene TRBV4-3; D is possibly TRBD2 (5 bases). The CDR3 loop spans 18 amino acids. Germline V gene data show CDR1 as LGHNA and CDR2 as YSLEER. Trimming took 1 base from V and 0 from J, leaving 16 bases between them.

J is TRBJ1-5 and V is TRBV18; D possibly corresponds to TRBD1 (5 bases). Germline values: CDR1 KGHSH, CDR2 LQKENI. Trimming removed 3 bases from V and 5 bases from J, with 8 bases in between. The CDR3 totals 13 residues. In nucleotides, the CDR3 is TGTGCCAGCTCACCGGGACCGCATCAGCCCCAGCATTTT. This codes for CASSPGPHQPQHF.

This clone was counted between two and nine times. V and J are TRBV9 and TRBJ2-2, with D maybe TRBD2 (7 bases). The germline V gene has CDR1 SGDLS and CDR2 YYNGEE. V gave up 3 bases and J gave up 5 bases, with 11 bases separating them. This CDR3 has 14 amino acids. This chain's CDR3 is CASSEQGGTGELFF. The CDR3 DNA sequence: TGTGCCAGCAGCGAACAGGGAGGGACCGGGGAGCTGTTTTTT.

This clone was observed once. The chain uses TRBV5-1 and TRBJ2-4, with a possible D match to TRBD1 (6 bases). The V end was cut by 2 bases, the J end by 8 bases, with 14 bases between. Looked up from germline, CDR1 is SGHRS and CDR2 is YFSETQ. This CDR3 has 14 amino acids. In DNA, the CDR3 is TGCGCCAGCAGCTTATGGGGGCCCCCGGACATTCAGTACTTC. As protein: CASSLWGPPDIQYF. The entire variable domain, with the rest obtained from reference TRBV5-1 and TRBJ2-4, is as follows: KAGVTQTPRYLIKTRGQQVTLSCSPISGHRSVSWYQQTPGQGLQFLFEYFSETQRNKGNFPGRFSGRQFSNSRSEMNVSTLELGDSALYLCASSLWGPPDIQYFGAGTRLSVL.

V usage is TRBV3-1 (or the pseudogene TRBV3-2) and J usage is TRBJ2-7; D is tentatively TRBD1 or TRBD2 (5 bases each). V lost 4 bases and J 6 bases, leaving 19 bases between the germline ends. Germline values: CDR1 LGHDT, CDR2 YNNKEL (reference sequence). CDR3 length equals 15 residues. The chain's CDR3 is CASSPLSTGRLEQYF. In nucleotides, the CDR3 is TGTGCCAGCAGCCCATTGTCGACGGGGCGGCTCGAGCAGTACTTC.